This T cell receptor beta chain was sequenced for a study of shared clonotypes between healthy human individuals. General study findings and limits: It was expected that sequencing depth would affect clonotype sharing among donors. In the sorted subsets, rarefaction showed sequencing was incomplete despite large depth. Unshared clonotypes carried lower generation probabilities than those common to all four donors. The sharing of 5% to 5.5% of naive CD4 clonotypes was seen across a handful of donors.

This CDR3 spans 16 amino acids. V was pared by 6 bases and J by 2 bases, with 6 bases of the junction left unmatched. CDR1 is LNHDA, CDR2 SQIVND, per germline (reference sequence). The protocol was immunoSEQ multiplex PCR, while the TCRdb copy is restricted to in-frame clones and leaves out a portion. The sample includes about 2.1 million clones, approximately 92% seen only once; the top ten take about 1.7%. Terminally differentiated effector memory CD45RA+ cells were excluded from the naive CD8 cells, which were CD45RO-negative and positively selected for CCR7. As to this clone: As yet, its antigen is unknown.

The V gene is TRBV19, the J gene TRBJ2-1; 11 bases match TRBD2. The origin of this receptor is a man between 18 and 35 years old in good health. Some clones in this sample may be carry-over from other donors' samples. The sequencing input was naive CD8+ T cells from PBMCs. As DNA, the CDR3 is TGTGCCAGTAGACTAGCGGGAGCGCACCCCTACAATGAGCAGTTCTTC. It specifies CASRLAGAHPYNEQFF.